This T cell receptor beta chain was captured in a study of blood T cell repertoires in COVID-19. For the study at large: The United States, Italy and Spain were the sources of the acute and convalescent COVID-19 samples.

In the study's own analysis: Researchers report that nucleated cell counts were estimated from reference gene primer amplification. This table comes from immunoSEQ multiplex PCR, and its TCRdb copy is limited to in-frame clones, with some not included. V, J and clone size are those of that table, while D and trimming were read from the DNA. The repertoire holds under 200,000 clones, with roughly 84% as singletons. Seattle's cohort entered during active infection and was followed longitudinally. Deletions cut 2 bases from V and 5 bases from J, with 3 bases between. Germline-derived CDR1 and CDR2 are SEHNR and FQNEAQ (reference sequence). CDR3 length equals 11 residues. Comment on this clone: This sample also contains other DNA sequences that code for the same CDR3.

Input material: peripheral blood. This TCR derives from a woman aged 50 to 60 with COVID-19, enrolled during active disease. The rearrangement uses TRBV7-9 and TRBJ2-5; D is unresolved. The CDR3 here is CASSLLETQYF. The CDR3 nucleotides read TGTGCCAGCAGCTTACTCGAGACCCAGTACTTC.